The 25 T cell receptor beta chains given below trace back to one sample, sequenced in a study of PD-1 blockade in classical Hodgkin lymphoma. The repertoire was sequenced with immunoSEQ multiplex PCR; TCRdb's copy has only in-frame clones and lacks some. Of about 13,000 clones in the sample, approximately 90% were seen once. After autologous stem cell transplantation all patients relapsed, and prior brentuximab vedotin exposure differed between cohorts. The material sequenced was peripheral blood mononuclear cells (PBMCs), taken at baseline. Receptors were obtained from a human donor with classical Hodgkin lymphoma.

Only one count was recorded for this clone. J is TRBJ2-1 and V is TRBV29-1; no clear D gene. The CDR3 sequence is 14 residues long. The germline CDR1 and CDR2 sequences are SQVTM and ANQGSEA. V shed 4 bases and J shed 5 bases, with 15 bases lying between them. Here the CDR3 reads CSVVGDGFDNEQFF. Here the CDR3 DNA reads TGCAGCGTTGTAGGAGATGGGTTCGACAATGAGCAGTTCTTC.

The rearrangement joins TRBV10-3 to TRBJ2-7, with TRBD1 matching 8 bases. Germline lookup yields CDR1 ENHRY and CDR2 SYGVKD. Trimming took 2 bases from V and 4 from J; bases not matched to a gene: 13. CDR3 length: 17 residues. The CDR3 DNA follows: TGTGCCATCAGTGAGAGCCTCACGGGGGACAGGTCTTACGAGCAGTACTTC. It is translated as CAISESLTGDRSYEQYF.

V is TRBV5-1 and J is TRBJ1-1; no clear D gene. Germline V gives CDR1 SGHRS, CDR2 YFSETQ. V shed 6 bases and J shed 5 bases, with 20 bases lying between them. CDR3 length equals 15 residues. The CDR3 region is CASTRKERMVTEAFF. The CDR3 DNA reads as TGCGCCAGCACGAGAAAGGAGCGCATGGTAACTGAAGCTTTCTTT.

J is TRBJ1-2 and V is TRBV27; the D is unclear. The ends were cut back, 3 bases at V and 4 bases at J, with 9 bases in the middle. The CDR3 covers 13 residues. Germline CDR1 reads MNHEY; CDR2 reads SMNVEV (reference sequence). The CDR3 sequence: CASSFDGSYGYTF. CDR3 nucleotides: TGTGCCAGCAGTTTTGATGGCAGCTATGGCTACACCTTC.

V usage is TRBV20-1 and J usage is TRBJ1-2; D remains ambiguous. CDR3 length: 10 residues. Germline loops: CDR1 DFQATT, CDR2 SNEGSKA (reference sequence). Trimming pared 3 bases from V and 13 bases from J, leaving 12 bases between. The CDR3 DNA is TGCAGTGCTAGTGACCGTTCTGCCACCTTC. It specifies CSASDRSATF.

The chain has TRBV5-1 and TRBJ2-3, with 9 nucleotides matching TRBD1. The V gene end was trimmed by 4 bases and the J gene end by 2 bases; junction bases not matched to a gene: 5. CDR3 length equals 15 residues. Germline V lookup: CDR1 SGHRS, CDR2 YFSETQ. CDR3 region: CASSRWDRDTDTQYF. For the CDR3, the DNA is TGCGCCAGCAGCCGGTGGGACAGGGACACAGATACGCAGTATTTT.

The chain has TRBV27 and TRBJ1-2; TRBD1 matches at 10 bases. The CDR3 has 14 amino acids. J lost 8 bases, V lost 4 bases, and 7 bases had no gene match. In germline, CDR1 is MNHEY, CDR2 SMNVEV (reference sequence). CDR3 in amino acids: CASSSGTGVGGYTF. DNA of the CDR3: TGTGCCAGCAGTTCGGGGACAGGGGTTGGCGGCTACACCTTC.

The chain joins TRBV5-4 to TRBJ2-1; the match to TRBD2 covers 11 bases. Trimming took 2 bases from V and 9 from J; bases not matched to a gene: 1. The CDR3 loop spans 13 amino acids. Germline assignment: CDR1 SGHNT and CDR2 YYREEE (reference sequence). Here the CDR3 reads CASSFGTSGEQFF. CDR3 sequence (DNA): TGTGCCAGCAGCTTCGGGACTAGCGGTGAGCAGTTCTTC.

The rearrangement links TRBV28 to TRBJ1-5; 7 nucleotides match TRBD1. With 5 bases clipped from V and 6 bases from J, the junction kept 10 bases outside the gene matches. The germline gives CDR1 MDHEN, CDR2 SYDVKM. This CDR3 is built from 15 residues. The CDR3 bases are TGTGCCAGCAGTCGTGCCTTACAGGGGTTTCAGCCCCAGCATTTT. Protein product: CASSRALQGFQPQHF.

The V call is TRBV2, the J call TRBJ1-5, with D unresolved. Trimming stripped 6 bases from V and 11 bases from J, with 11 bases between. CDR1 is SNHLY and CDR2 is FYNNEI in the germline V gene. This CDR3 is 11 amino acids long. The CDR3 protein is CASSRAAAQHF. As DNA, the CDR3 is TGTGCCAGCAGCAGAGCCGCGGCCCAGCATTTT.

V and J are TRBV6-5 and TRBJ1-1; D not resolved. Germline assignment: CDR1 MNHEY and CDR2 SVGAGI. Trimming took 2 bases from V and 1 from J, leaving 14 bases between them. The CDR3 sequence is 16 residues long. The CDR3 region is CASSYQGYEGNTEAFF. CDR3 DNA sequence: TGTGCCAGCAGTTACCAAGGGTACGAAGGGAACACTGAAGCTTTCTTT.

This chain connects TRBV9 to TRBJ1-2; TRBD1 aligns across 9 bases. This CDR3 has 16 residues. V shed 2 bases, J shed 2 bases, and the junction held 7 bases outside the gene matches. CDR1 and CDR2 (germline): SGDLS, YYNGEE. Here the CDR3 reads CASSVRDRGYNYGYTF. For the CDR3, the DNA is TGTGCCAGCAGCGTCAGAGACAGGGGGTACAACTATGGCTACACCTTC.

The CDR3 nucleotides read TGTGCCAGCATAAAAACAGGCGGGGCCACTGAAGCTTTCTTT. It is translated as CASIKTGGATEAFF. The rearrangement links TRBV6-5 to TRBJ1-1, with a tentative D call TRBD1 (5 bases). Germline V gene sequence: CDR1 MNHEY, CDR2 SVGAGI. The ends were cut back, 7 bases at V and 4 bases at J, with 16 bases in the middle. This CDR3 has 14 residues.

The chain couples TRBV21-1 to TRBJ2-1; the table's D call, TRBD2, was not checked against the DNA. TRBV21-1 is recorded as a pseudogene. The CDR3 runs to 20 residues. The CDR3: CASSKALRLAGGGRYNEQFF. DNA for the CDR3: TGTGCCAGCAGCAAAGCGCTCCGGCTAGCGGGAGGGGGGAGGTACAATGAGCAGTTCTTC.

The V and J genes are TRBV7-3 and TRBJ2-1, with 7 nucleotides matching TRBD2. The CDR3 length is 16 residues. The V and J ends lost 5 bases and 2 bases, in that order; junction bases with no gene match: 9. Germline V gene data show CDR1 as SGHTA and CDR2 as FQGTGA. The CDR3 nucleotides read TGTGCCAGCAGCCCCCTGGGGGGGGATCCCTACAATGAGCAGTTCTTC. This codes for CASSPLGGDPYNEQFF.

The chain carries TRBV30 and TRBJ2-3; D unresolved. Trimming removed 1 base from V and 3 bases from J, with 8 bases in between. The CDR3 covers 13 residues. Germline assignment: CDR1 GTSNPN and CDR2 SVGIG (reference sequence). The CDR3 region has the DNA TGTGCCTGGAGTGCCACCGGGACAGATACGCAGTATTTT. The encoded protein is CAWSATGTDTQYF.

CDR3 nucleotide sequence: TGTGCCAGCAGCTTAGAGCAGGGCCGGGGCTCCTACAATGAGCAGTTCTTC. Its protein product is CASSLEQGRGSYNEQFF. The chain combines TRBV11-1 with TRBJ2-1; either TRBD1 or TRBD2 may fit D (5 bases each). The CDR3 has 17 amino acids. V was pared by 1 base and J by 0 bases, with 13 bases between. CDR1 and CDR2 from the germline V gene are SGHAT and FQDESV (reference sequence).

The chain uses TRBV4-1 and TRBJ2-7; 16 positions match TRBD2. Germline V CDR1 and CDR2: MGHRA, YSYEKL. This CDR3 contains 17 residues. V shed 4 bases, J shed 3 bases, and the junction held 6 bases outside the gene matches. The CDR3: CASSRLGLAGGNYEQYF. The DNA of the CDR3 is TGCGCCAGCAGCCGCCTGGGACTAGCGGGGGGGAACTACGAGCAGTACTTC.

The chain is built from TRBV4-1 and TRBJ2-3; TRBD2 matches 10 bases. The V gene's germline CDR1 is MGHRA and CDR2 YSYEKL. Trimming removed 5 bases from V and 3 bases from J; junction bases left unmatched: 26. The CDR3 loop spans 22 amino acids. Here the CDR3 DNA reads TGCGCCAGCAGCGAACAATGGACAGGCGTAGCGGGAGGTGTCGGTAGAACAGATACGCAGTATTTT. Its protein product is CASSEQWTGVAGGVGRTDTQYF.

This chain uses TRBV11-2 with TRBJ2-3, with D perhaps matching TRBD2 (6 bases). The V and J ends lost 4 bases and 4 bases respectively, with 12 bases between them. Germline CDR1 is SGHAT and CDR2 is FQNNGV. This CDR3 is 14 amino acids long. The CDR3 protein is CASSSRLVPDTQYF. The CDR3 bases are TGTGCCAGCAGCTCCCGACTAGTCCCAGATACGCAGTATTTT.

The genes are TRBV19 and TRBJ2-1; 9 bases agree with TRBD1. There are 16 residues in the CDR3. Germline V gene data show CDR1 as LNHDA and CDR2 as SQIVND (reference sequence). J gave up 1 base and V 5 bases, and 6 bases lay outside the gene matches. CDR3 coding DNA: TGTGCCAGTAGTGGTATCGGGACAGGGTCCTACAATGAGCAGTTCTTC. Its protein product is CASSGIGTGSYNEQFF.

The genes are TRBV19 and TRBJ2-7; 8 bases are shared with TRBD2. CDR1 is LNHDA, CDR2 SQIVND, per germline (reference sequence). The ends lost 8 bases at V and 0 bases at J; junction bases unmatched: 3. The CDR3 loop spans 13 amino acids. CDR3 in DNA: TGTGCCAGTCGGCTAGCGGGCTCCTACGAGCAGTACTTC. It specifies CASRLAGSYEQYF.

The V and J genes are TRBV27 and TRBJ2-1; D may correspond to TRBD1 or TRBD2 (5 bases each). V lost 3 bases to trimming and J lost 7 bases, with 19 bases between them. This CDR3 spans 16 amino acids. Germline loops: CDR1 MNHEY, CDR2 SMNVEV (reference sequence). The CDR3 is CASSLGVQGSENEQFF. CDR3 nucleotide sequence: TGTGCCAGCAGTTTGGGGGTGCAAGGGTCGGAGAATGAGCAGTTCTTC.

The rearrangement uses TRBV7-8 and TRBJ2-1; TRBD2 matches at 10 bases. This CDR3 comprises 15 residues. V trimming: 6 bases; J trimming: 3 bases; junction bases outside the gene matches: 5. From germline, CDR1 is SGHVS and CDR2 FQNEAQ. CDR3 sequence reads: CASRNSGRNYNEQFF. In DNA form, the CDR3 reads TGTGCCAGCAGAAATAGCGGGAGGAACTACAATGAGCAGTTCTTC. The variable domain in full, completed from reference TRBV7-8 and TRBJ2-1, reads GAGVSQSPRYKVAKRGQDVALRCDPISGHVSLFWYQQALGQGPEFLTYFQNEAQLDKSGLPSDRFFAERPEGSVSTLKIQRTQQEDSAVYLCASRNSGRNYNEQFFGPGTRLTVL.

CDR3 residues: CASSLVAGKGYGYTF. CDR3 nucleotide sequence: TGTGCCAGCAGCTTAGTGGCAGGGAAGGGCTATGGCTACACCTTC. The rearrangement links TRBV7-2 to TRBJ1-2, with D perhaps matching TRBD1 (5 bases). Germline-derived CDR1 and CDR2 are SGHTA and FQGNSA. The germline V and J ends were trimmed by 1 base and 4 bases, with 13 bases remaining between them. This CDR3 is built from 15 residues. Using reference TRBV7-2 and TRBJ1-2 for the parts outside the CDR3, the full variable domain is GAGVSQSPSNKVTEKGKDVELRCDPISGHTALYWYRQSLGQGLEFLIYFQGNSAPDKSGLPSDRFSAERTGGSVSTLTIQRTQQEDSAVYLCASSLVAGKGYGYTFGSGTRLTVV.